The rows below give T cell receptor beta chains drawn from one sample of a study of cytomegalovirus exposure and HLA in healthy donors. Method: immunoSEQ multiplex PCR; TCRdb's copy keeps in-frame clones and lacks some. Of about 160,000 clones in the sample, about 75% are singletons; the top ten hold about 7.9%. Sample: PBMCs. These TCRs come from a male donor in good health and CMV-seropositive. Both conserved end residues are part of each CDR3. Fields, in order: D gene, clone size, CDR3 length, V gene, J gene, CDR3 DNA, CDR3 protein. A D gene is named only where the DNA matches it firmly. Some rows mark clone size as missing; the rest say once, few, many or name a class of expanded clone.

D: NA; size: NA; length: 14; V: TRBV27; J: TRBJ2-2; DNA: TGTGCCAGCAGTTTCGGGCTAGCCACCGGGGAGCTGTTTTTT; CDR3: CASSFGLATGELFF
D: NA; size: NA; length: 13; V: TRBV7-8; J: TRBJ2-1; DNA: TGTGCCAGCAGCCCGGAGTCCTACAATGAGCAGTTCTTC; CDR3: CASSPESYNEQFF
D: NA; size: NA; length: 11; V: TRBV20-1; J: TRBJ1-1; DNA: TGCAGTGCTTACAGGGATACTCAAGCTTTCTTT; CDR3: CSAYRDTQAFF
D: NA; size: NA; length: 13; V: TRBV7-2; J: TRBJ2-3; DNA: TGTGCCAGCAACTCAAGGGGCCCAGATACGCAGTATTTT; CDR3: CASNSRGPDTQYF
D: NA; size: NA; length: 18; V: TRBV5-1; J: TRBJ2-1; DNA: TGCGCCAGCAGCTTCCTAACGTCCGGGACTTCTTCCTACAATGAGCAGTTCTTC; CDR3: CASSFLTSGTSSYNEQFF
D: NA; size: few; length: 13; V: TRBV5-4; J: TRBJ2-7; DNA: TGTGCCAGCAGCTTTGGGGCCCATTACGAGCAGTACTTC; CDR3: CASSFGAHYEQYF
D: NA; size: NA; length: 15; V: TRBV6-5; J: TRBJ1-2; DNA: TGTGCCAGCATTCAAGCGGGGGGGCTTACCTATGGCTACACCTTC; CDR3: CASIQAGGLTYGYTF
D: TRBD2; size: NA; length: 14; V: TRBV19; J: TRBJ2-5; DNA: TGTGCCAGTAGTATTGGCGGGGGGCCAGAGACCCAGTACTTC; CDR3: CASSIGGGPETQYF
D: NA; size: NA; length: 15; V: TRBV10-2; J: TRBJ2-5; DNA: TGCGCCAGCAGTGAGCCGGGGGGCCTACAAGAGACCCAGTACTTC; CDR3: CASSEPGGLQETQYF
D: NA; size: NA; length: 14; V: TRBV4-2; J: TRBJ1-5; DNA: TGTGCCAGCAGCCGGACCGGGACAAGTCAGCCCCAGCATTTT; CDR3: CASSRTGTSQPQHF